This note documents a single TCR beta chain sequence. This clone appeared a few times. No cognate antigen has been identified for it. An end of the junction differs from the germline gene, which may be a read error. This specimen belongs to a study of identifying expanded T cells in peripheral blood (dated by TCRdb to the late 2010s). For the wider study: Four technical replicates, made by sequencing separate aliquots from the same pool of genomic DNA, were compared pairwise.

TCRbeta CDR3 regions were profiled by bias-controlled multiplex PCR amplification of genomic DNA with the immunoSEQ Assay. For the original study's pipeline: The absolute abundance of each unique TCRbeta CDR3 region was quantified after sequences were collapsed and filtered. Differential abundance was tested with two models: a binomial (Fisher-equivalent) model and a beta-binomial model that adds time-dependent variance fitted from healthy donors. Clones with fewer than 5 combined templates were excluded, and clones with Benjamini-Hochberg FDR below 0.01 were called differentially abundant. Using the form v = (b*log(k)+a)^2, the beta-binomial variance was modeled as a function of the total template count across the two samples. Held by TCRdb, this immuneACCESS table contains in-frame sequences only and omits some clones. Under half of the omission traces to an unresolved V gene where checked; the cause of the rest is unknown. V and J calls and clone size follow that table, whereas D and trimming were derived from the DNA. This sample lists 100,000 or so clones; over 70% were detected once. Jointly, the top ten make up 5.5% of the sample.

Overall study outcomes, separate from this receptor: The beta-binomial model significantly reduced the number of clones called differentially abundant and the false-positive rate across all healthy-donor time intervals. The authors expected that over much longer intervals, such as months to years, biological variance in healthy repertoires might increase even further. Variance in clone template counts between two-week samples significantly increased with total template count across all healthy donors. Between technical replicates the binomial model flagged approximately 1.3 differentially abundant clones, whereas over about 2 weeks the binomial model flagged about 15 and over roughly 4 weeks around 20.

No immune events, such as infections, were documented for the healthy donors during the collection period. Blood repertoires from healthy donors were used as a training cohort for calibrating time-dependent variance in a beta-binomial model of differential abundance of T-cell clones. The training cohort included 10 or so healthy donors, of whom 3 were female and 7 were male. On average the donors were approximately 43 years old, and their ages spanned roughly 25 to 70 years. Whole blood was collected from each healthy donor at three time points spaced about 14 days apart and obtained from a commercial supplier. For immunosequencing, genomic DNA was extracted from unsorted whole blood. The germline V gene (reference sequence) yields LNHDA for CDR1 and SQIVND for CDR2. The CDR3, cysteine through phenylalanine, is 11 amino acids long. Of the read, only the CDR3 DNA is kept; its 33 bases are in frame from base 1.

Sequencing was carried out using blood. The clonotype originates from a person aged 18 to 75 in good health. The chain is encoded by TRBV19 joined to TRBJ1-2; TRBD1 might be the D gene, on 5 matching bases. For the CDR3, the sequence is CASTTGTGYFF. In nucleotide form, the sequence is TGTGCCAGTACCACCGGGACGGGCTACTTTTTC.